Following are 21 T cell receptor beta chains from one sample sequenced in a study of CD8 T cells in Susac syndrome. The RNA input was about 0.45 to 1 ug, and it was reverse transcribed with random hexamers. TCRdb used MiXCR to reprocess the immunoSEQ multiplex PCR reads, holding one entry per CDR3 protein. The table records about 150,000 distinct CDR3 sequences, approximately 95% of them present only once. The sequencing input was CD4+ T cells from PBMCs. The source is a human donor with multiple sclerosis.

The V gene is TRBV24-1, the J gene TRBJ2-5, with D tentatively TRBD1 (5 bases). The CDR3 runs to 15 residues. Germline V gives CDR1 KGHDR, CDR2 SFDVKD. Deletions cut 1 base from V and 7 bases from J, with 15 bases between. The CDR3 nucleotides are TGTGCCACCAGTGATTTAAGGACATGGTTTGGGACCCAGTACTTC. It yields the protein CATSDLRTWFGTQYF.

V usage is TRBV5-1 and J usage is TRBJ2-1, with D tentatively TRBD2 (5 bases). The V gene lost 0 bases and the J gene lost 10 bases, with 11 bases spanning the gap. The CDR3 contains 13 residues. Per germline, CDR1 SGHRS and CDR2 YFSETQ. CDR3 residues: CASSLAQLAEQFF. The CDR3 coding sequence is TGCGCCAGCAGCTTGGCCCAGCTAGCCGAGCAGTTCTTC. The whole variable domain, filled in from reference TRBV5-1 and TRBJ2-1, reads KAGVTQTPRYLIKTRGQQVTLSCSPISGHRSVSWYQQTPGQGLQFLFEYFSETQRNKGNFPGRFSGRQFSNSRSEMNVSTLELGDSALYLCASSLAQLAEQFFGPGTRLTVL.

DNA for the CDR3: TGTGCCACCAGTGATTTAAAGTGGGGGGGGATAGAGCAGTTCTTC. Its protein product is CATSDLKWGGIEQFF. The chain uses TRBV24-1 and TRBJ2-1; 7 bases fit TRBD2. This CDR3 region has 15 residues. J gave up 10 bases and V 1 base, and 9 bases lay outside the gene matches. CDR1 is KGHDR and CDR2 is SFDVKD in the germline V gene.

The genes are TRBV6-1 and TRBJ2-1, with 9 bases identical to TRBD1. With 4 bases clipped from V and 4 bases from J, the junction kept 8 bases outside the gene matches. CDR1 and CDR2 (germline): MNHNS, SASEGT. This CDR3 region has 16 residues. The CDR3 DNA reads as TGTGCCAGCAGTGCACAGGGGGCGATCTCTTACAATGAGCAGTTCTTC. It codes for CASSAQGAISYNEQFF.

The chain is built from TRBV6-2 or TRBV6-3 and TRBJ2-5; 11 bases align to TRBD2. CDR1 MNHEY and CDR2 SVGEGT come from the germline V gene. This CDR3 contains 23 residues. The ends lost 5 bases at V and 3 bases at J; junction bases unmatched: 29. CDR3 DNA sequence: TGTGCCAGCAGTCCCCTTCGAGGACAGCTAACAGTTCCGGGACTAGCGGAAAAAGAGACCCAGTACTTC. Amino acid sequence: CASSPLRGQLTVPGLAEKETQYF.

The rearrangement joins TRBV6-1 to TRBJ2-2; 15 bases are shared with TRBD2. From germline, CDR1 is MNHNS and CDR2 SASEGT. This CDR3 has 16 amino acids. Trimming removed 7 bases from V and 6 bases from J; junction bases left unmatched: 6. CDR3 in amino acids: CASTPWTSGRAGELFF. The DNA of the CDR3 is TGTGCCAGCACCCCCTGGACTAGCGGGAGGGCCGGGGAGCTGTTTTTT.

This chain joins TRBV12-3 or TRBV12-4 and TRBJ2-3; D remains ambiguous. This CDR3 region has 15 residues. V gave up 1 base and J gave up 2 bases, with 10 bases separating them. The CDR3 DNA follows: TGTGCCAGCAGTTTAGTGGACGGATACACAGATACGCAGTATTTT. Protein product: CASSLVDGYTDTQYF.

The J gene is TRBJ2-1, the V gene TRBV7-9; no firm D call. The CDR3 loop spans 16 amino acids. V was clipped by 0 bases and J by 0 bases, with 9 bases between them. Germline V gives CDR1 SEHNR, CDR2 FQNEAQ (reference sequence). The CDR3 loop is CASSLAGWSSYNEQFF. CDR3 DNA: TGTGCCAGCAGCTTAGCGGGCTGGAGCTCCTACAATGAGCAGTTCTTC.

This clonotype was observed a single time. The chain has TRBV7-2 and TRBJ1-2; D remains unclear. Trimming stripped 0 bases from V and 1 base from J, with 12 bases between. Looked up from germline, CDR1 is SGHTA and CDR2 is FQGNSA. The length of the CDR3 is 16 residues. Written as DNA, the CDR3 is TGTGCCAGCAGCTTAGCCTCCATTTCCAGTAACTATGGCTACACCTTC. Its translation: CASSLASISSNYGYTF.

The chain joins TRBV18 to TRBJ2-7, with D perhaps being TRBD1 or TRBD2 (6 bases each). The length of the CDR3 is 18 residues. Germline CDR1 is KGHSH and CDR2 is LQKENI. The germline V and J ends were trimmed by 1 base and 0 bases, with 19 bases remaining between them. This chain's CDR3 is CASSPRLGEGGFSYEQYF. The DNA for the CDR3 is TGTGCCAGCTCACCACGTTTGGGAGAGGGGGGTTTCTCCTACGAGCAGTACTTC.

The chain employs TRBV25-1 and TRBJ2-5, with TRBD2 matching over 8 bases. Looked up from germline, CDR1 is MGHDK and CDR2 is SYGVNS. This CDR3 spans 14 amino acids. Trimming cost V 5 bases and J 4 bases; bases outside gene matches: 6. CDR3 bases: TGTGCCAGCAGTCCCAGGACTAGCCCAGAGACCCAGTACTTC. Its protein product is CASSPRTSPETQYF.

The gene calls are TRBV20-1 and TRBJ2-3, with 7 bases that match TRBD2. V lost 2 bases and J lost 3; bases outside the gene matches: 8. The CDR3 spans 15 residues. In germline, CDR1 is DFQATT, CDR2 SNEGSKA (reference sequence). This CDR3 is CSARNPQRGTDTQYF. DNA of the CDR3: TGCAGTGCTAGAAACCCCCAGCGGGGTACAGATACGCAGTATTTT.

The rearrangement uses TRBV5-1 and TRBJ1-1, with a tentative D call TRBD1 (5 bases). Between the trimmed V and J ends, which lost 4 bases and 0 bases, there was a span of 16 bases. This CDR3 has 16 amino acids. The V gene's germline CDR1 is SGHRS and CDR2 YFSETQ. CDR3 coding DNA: TGCGCCAGCAGCCCGACGACTGGGACGGTGAACACTGAAGCTTTCTTT. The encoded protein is CASSPTTGTVNTEAFF.

The CDR3 sequence: CASSWGAKNIQYF. As DNA, the CDR3 is TGTGCCAGCAGTTGGGGGGCCAAAAACATTCAGTACTTC. The chain joins TRBV28 to TRBJ2-4; D is possibly TRBD1 or TRBD2 (5 bases each). This CDR3 spans 13 amino acids. The V gene lost 4 bases and the J gene lost 1 base, with 5 bases spanning the gap. The V gene's germline CDR1 is MDHEN and CDR2 SYDVKM.

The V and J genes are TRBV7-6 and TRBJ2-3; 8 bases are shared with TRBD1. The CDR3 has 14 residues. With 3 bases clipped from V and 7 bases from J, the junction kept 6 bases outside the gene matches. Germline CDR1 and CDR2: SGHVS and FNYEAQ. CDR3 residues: CASSFDRGQYTQYF. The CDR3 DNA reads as TGTGCCAGCAGCTTTGACAGGGGTCAATATACGCAGTATTTT.

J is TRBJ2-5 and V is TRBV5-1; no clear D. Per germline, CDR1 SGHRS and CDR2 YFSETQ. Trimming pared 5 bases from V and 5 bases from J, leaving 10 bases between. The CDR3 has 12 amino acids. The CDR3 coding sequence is TGCGCCAGCAGGCAGGACGGGGAGACCCAGTACTTC. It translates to CASRQDGETQYF. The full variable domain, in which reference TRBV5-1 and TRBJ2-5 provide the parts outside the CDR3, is KAGVTQTPRYLIKTRGQQVTLSCSPISGHRSVSWYQQTPGQGLQFLFEYFSETQRNKGNFPGRFSGRQFSNSRSEMNVSTLELGDSALYLCASRQDGETQYFGPGTRLLVL.

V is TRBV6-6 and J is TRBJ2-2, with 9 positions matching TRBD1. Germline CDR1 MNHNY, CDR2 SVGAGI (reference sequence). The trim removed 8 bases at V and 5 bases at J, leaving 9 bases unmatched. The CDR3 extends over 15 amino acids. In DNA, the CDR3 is TGTGCCAGCGTCCCGGGACAGGGATGGACCGGGGAGCTGTTTTTT. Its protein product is CASVPGQGWTGELFF.

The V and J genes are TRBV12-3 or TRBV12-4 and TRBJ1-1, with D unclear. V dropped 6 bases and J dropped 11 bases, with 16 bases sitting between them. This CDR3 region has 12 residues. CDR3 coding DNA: TGTGCCAGCAGACCGGACCGCGGGGAGGCTTTCTTT. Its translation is CASRPDRGEAFF.

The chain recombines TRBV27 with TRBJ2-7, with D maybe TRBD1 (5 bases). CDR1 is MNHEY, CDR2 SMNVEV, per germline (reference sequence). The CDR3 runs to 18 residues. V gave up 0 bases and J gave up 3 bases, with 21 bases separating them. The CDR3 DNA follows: TGTGCCAGCAGTTTATCTCGCCAGGGTTCCTGGCTCGGCTACGAGCAGTACTTC. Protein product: CASSLSRQGSWLGYEQYF.

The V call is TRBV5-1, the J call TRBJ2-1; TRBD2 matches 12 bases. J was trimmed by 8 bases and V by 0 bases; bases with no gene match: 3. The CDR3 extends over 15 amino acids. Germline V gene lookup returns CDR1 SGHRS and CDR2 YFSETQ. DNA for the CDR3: TGCGCCAGCAGCTTGGGACTAGCGGGGGATCATGAGCAGTTCTTC. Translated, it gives CASSLGLAGDHEQFF.

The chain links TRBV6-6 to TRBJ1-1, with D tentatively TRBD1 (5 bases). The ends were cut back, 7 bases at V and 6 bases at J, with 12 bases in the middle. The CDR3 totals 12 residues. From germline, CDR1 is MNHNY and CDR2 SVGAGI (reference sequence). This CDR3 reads CASILAGAEAFF. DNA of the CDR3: TGTGCCAGCATTCTAGCGGGGGCTGAAGCTTTCTTT.